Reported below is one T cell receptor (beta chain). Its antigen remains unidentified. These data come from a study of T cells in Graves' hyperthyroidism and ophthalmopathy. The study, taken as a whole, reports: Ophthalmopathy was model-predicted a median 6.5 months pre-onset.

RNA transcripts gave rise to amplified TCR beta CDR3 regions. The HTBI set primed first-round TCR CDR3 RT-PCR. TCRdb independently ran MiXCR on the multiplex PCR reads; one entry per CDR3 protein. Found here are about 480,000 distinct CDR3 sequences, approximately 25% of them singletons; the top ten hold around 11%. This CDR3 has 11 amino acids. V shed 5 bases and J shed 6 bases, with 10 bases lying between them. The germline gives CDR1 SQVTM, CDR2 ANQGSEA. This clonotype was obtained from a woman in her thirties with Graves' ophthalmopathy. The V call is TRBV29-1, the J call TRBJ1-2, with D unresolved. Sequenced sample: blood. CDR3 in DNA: TGCAGCGTTCTGGCAGGAGATGGCTACACCTTC. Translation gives CSVLAGDGYTF.